Sequencing of this T cell receptor (beta chain) was carried out in a study of cytomegalovirus exposure and HLA in healthy donors. At the level of the study: The approximately 120 validation repertoires, a later analysis reported, used the same platform as the 700 or so repertoires from the first cohort.

Study-level findings and limits: For cytomegalovirus status, the classifier reportedly gave diagnoses with high specificity and sensitivity. Rare sequences made up most TCRs, while some public TCRs were found in many donors.

Measured with immunoSEQ multiplex PCR; TCRdb has only the in-frame clones, and not every one. The table lists 100,000 to 150,000 clones, roughly 90% of them singletons. This CDR3 has 15 amino acids. In regard to this clone: What it binds is unknown.

This receptor was identified in a woman between 18 and 29 years old in good health and CMV-seronegative. The J gene is TRBJ2-3, the V gene TRBV21-1; TRBD1 reflects the table's D call only, with no check against the DNA. TRBV21-1 constitutes a pseudogene. Sequenced: PBMCs. The chain's CDR3 is CASSEGVPYTDTQYF. As DNA, the CDR3 is TGTGCCAGCAGCGAGGGGGTACCGTACACAGATACGCAGTATTTT.